Sequencing of this T cell receptor (beta chain) was carried out in a study of type 1 regulatory T cells. Study background: This in vitro CD4 product, T-allo10, is enriched for Tr1 cells and alloantigen-specific.

CDR3 length: 14 amino acids. CDR1 is SGHRS, CDR2 YFSETQ, per germline. With 3 bases removed from V and 0 bases from J, the gap between germline ends came to 9 bases. This clonotype was found a few times. TCRdb redid the calling of the reads with MiXCR, one entry per CDR3 protein. The top ten clones hold under 3.5% of a sample with about 19,000 distinct CDR3 sequences, roughly a tenth of them seen once. Material for sequencing was CD4+ T cells, either the whole sample or a sorted fraction (not recorded which). This clonotype originated in a human donor in good health. V gene TRBV5-1 combines with J gene TRBJ1-1, with D maybe TRBD1 (6 bases). CDR3: CASSWGQVNTEAFF. The DNA of the CDR3 is TGCGCCAGCAGCTGGGGACAAGTGAACACTGAAGCTTTCTTT.